The subject of this entry is one T cell receptor beta chain. No antigen is known for it. The CDR3 is made up of 14 amino acids. CDR1 is DFQATT, CDR2 SNEGSKA, per germline (reference sequence). Researchers made TCR beta libraries by using iRepertoire HTBI primers and running Arm-PCR on CDR3 regions. Per the authors' pipeline: Across all samples, more than 60 TRBV segments and 11 to 15 TRBJ segments were identified. Each CDR3 protein gets one entry after TCRdb re-called the multiplex PCR reads with MiXCR. Clone size and V and J calls follow TCRdb, not the original study. Of 350,000 to 450,000 distinct CDR3 sequences in the sample, less than 25% were seen once. Time point defined: persistent/refractory GD, antithyroid drugs over 5 years with positive TRAb. RNA from PBMCs was the source of the TCR library. Investigators report Graves' disease was diagnosed under American Thyroid Association guidelines. This entry comes from a study of regulatory T cells in long-lasting Graves disease.

Study-wide points: Relative to newly diagnosed Graves' patients, persistent ones had lower TCR diversity. In persistent patients, shared public clonotypes (under 3,000) outnumbered those in new patients (966).

The sample was peripheral blood mononuclear cells (PBMCs), taken when the disease was refractory, from a patient treated with antithyroid drugs. The TCR was taken from a female donor with Graves disease. The V gene is TRBV20-1, the J gene TRBJ2-2; D is perhaps TRBD2 (6 bases). The CDR3 spells CPPGGSDRGGELFF. CDR3 coding DNA: TGCCCCCCCGGCGGAAGCGATCGGGGGGGGGAGCTGTTTTTT.